The sequence of this T cell receptor beta chain was determined in a study of control samples from healthy donors and cancer patients. Germline lookup yields CDR1 SGHRS and CDR2 YFSETQ. Trimming shortened V by 4 bases and J by 4 bases, and 15 bases separated the two germline ends. There are 16 residues in the CDR3. Some clones are missing from TCRdb's copy, which holds only in-frame ones; the method was immunoSEQ multiplex PCR. The sample lists approximately 80,000 clones; around nine tenths were seen once. The chain has TRBV5-1 and TRBJ2-6; D might be TRBD1 (6 bases). This TCR derives from a woman aged 45-65 years in good health. Sequencing was performed on blood. The CDR3 protein is CASSAPAGVGANVLTF. Here the CDR3 DNA reads TGCGCCAGCAGCGCGCCCGCAGGGGTGGGGGCCAACGTCCTGACTTTC.